This T cell receptor beta chain was retrieved from a study of blood T cells in healthy people across ages. Whole-study findings and limits: Naive CD4+ cells and diversity were both higher in long-lived donors than in aged donors.

Per the germline V gene, CDR1 is SGHTA and CDR2 is FQGTGA. V shed 5 bases and J 5 bases; nucleotides not matched to a gene: 12. This CDR3 has 15 residues. This clonotype was seen a few times. As yet, its antigen is unknown. The authors ran a second PCR of about 6 to 11 cycles using a sample-barcoded 5' primer and a J-beta primer mix. TCRdb redid the calling of the 5' RACE reads with MiXCR, one entry per CDR3 protein. The sample lists 700,000 to 950,000 distinct CDR3 sequences, roughly two fifths occurring once. The sequenced sample was blood. The origin of this receptor is a woman aged 55-69 years in good health. The rearrangement joins TRBV7-3 to TRBJ2-7, with TRBD2 matching over 7 bases. CDR3 DNA: TGTGCCAGCAGCCCTACCGGGGGGAGTGTGAACGAGCAGTACTTC. Translated: CASSPTGGSVNEQYF.